The 6 T cell receptor beta chains below come from one sample, sequenced in a study of T cells in Graves' hyperthyroidism and ophthalmopathy. The CDR3 regions of TCR beta were amplified from RNA transcripts. With the HTBI primer set, the TCR CDR3 went through a first round of RT-PCR. In TCRdb, the multiplex PCR reads were re-called with MiXCR into one record per CDR3 protein. The table has around 300,000 distinct CDR3 sequences, about an eighth seen once; the top ten hold 7% to 8.5%. Sequenced input: blood. Receptors originate from a young woman with Graves' hyperthyroidism that later progressed to Graves' ophthalmopathy.

CDR3 nucleotide sequence: TGCAGTGCTGGGCTTCCGGGGCGGCAAGAGACCCAGTACTTC. Its translation: CSAGLPGRQETQYF. The chain couples TRBV20-1 to TRBJ2-5, with D perhaps given as TRBD1 or TRBD2 (5 bases each). This CDR3 contains 14 residues. Trimming removed 5 bases at V and 2 bases at J, with 15 bases between. Germline V CDR1 and CDR2: DFQATT, SNEGSKA (reference sequence).

The chain carries TRBV7-3 and TRBJ2-1; 12 bases match TRBD2. This CDR3 is built from 14 residues. CDR1 is SGHTA and CDR2 is FQGTGA in the germline V gene. The V gene end was trimmed by 8 bases and the J gene end by 9 bases; junction bases not matched to a gene: 8. CDR3 DNA: TGTGCCAGCCGTCTAGCGGGAGGGCTTAGTGAGCAGTTCTTC. Translated, it gives CASRLAGGLSEQFF.

Concerning this clonotype itself: The germline gene is not matched at one end of the junction; a read error may be the cause. The V and J genes are TRBV7-7 and TRBJ1-2; tentatively, D is TRBD1 (5 bases). CDR1 is SSHAT, CDR2 FNYEAQ, per germline (reference sequence). CDR3 length: 14 residues. The CDR3 DNA reads TGTGCTAGCAGACCCCCGGACAAAAACTATGGCTACACCTTC. It encodes CASRPPDKNYGYTF.

The chain carries TRBV19 and TRBJ2-1; either TRBD1 or TRBD2 may supply D (5 bases each). The V gene's germline CDR1 is LNHDA and CDR2 SQIVND (reference sequence). CDR3 length equals 14 residues. Trimming stripped 8 bases from V and 5 bases from J, with 16 bases between. The CDR3 loop is CASSRGVWDNEQFF. CDR3 nucleotides: TGTGCCAGTTCCCGAGGGGTGTGGGACAATGAGCAGTTCTTC.

This clonotype was observed at least ten times. The chain combines TRBV29-1 with TRBJ2-3; TRBD2 aligns across 15 bases. V lost 8 bases and J lost 4; bases outside the gene matches: 13. CDR1 is SQVTM and CDR2 is ANQGSEA in the germline V gene. CDR3 length: 17 amino acids. This CDR3 is CSTWTSGRAASPDTQYF. The CDR3 DNA follows: TGCAGCACCTGGACTAGCGGGAGGGCCGCTTCCCCAGATACGCAGTATTTT.

This chain uses TRBV19 with TRBJ2-3; 10 bases line up with TRBD2. V shed 4 bases and J 5 bases; nucleotides not matched to a gene: 6. Germline assignment: CDR1 LNHDA and CDR2 SQIVND (reference sequence). The CDR3 has 15 amino acids. DNA for the CDR3: TGTGCCAGTAGTACCCTAGCGGGAGCGAGAGATACGCAGTATTTT. It encodes CASSTLAGARDTQYF.